A selection of T cell receptor beta chains follows, all from one sample in a study of PD-1 blockade in classical Hodgkin lymphoma. Repertoires were generated with immunoSEQ multiplex PCR, while TCRdb's copy carries only in-frame clones and drops some. The sample lists roughly 25,000 clones; roughly 84% were seen once. The material sequenced was CD4+ T cells from blood, taken at baseline. Every receptor here comes from a human donor with classical Hodgkin lymphoma. Both conserved end residues are part of each CDR3. A D gene is named only where the DNA matches it firmly. A row's size may be missing; if present it is once, few, many or a size class.

>.|TRBJ1-1|few|TRBV2
TGTGCCAGCAGTGAACTAGGGCAGCCAATGAACACTGAAGCTTTCTTT
CASSELGQPMNTEAFF
>.|TRBJ2-5|.|TRBV6-5
TGTGCCAGCAGTTCCAACCCCTGGGGGCAAGAGACCCAGTACTTC
CASSSNPWGQETQYF
>.|TRBJ1-1|.|TRBV19
TGTGCCAGTAGTGAAGCTGCCCGCGCTGAAGCTTTCTTT
CASSEAARAEAFF
>.|TRBJ2-7|.|TRBV14
TGTGCCAGCAGCCAGGGCATCGAGCAGTACTTC
CASSQGIEQYF
>.|TRBJ1-4|.|TRBV25-1
TGTGCCAGCAGCCCGATTTTTAATGAAAAACTGTTTTTT
CASSPIFNEKLFF
>.|TRBJ1-1|.|TRBV6-5
TGTGCCAGCACCAAAGCAATGAACACTGAAGCTTTCTTT
CASTKAMNTEAFF
>TRBD2|TRBJ2-5|.|TRBV7-9
TGTGCCAGCAGCTCCGGCATGGCTAGCGGGGGGGAGACCCAGTACTTC
CASSSGMASGGETQYF
>.|TRBJ1-3|.|TRBV5-1
TGCGCCAGCAGCCTTGCGGACATACCGAGCTCTGGAAACACCATATATTTT
CASSLADIPSSGNTIYF
>.|TRBJ2-2|.|TRBV7-9
TGTGCCAGCAGCTTAGTTTCGGTGACCGGGGAGCTGTTTTTT
CASSLVSVTGELFF
>TRBD1|TRBJ2-2|.|TRBV6-4
TGTGCCAGCAGCCGACAGGGTCAGGCGGGGGAGCTGTTTTTT
CASSRQGQAGELFF